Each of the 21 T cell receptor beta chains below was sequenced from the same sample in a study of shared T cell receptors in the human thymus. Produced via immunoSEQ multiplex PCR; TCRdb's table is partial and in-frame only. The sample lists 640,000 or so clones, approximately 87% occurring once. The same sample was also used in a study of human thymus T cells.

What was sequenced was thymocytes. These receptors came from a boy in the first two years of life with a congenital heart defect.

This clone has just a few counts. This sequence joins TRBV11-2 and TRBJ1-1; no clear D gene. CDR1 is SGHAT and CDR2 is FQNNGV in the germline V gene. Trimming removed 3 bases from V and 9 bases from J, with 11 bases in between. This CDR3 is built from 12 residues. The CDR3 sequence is CASSFGRLKAFF. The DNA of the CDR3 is TGTGCCAGCAGCTTCGGCAGGCTAAAAGCTTTCTTT. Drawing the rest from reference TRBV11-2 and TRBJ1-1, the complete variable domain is EAGVAQSPRYKIIEKRQSVAFWCNPISGHATLYWYQQILGQGPKLLIQFQNNGVVDDSQLPKDRFSAERLKGVDSTLKIQPAKLEDSAVYLCASSFGRLKAFFGQGTRLTVV.

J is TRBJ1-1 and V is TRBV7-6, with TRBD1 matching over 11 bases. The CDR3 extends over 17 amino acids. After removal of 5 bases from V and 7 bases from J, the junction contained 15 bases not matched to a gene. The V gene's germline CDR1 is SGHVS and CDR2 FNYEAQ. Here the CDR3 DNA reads TGTGCCAGCAGCACCGGACAGGGGGCTATTCCCTTTCGTGAAGCTTTCTTT. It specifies CASSTGQGAIPFREAFF.

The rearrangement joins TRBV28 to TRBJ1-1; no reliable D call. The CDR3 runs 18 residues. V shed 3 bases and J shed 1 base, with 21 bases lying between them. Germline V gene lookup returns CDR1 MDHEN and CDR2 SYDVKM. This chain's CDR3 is CASSFRGAPSERNTEAFF. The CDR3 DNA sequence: TGTGCCAGCAGTTTTAGAGGTGCCCCGAGTGAACGGAACACTGAAGCTTTCTTT.

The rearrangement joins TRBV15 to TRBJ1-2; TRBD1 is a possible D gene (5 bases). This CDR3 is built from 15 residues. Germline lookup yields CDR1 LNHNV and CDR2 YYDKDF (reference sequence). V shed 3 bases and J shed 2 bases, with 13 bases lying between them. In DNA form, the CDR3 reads TGTGCCACCAGCAGTGGGGCCGCCTCCAACTATGGCTACACCTTC. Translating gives CATSSGAASNYGYTF.

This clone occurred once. CDR3 coding DNA: TGTGCCAGCAGGCGCCCTTTTTCGGAGACCGGCAATGAGCAGTTCTTC. This sequence encodes CASRRPFSETGNEQFF. The chain is built from TRBV6-6 and TRBJ2-1; no definite D call. This CDR3 has 16 residues. V gave up 6 bases and J gave up 6 bases, with 21 bases separating them. Germline loops: CDR1 MNHNY, CDR2 SVGAGI (reference sequence).

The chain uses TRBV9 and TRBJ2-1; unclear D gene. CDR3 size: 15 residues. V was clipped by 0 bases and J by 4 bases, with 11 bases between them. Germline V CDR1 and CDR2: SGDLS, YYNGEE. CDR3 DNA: TGTGCCAGCAGCGTAGAGGCGGTCAGTTACAATGAGCAGTTCTTC. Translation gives CASSVEAVSYNEQFF.

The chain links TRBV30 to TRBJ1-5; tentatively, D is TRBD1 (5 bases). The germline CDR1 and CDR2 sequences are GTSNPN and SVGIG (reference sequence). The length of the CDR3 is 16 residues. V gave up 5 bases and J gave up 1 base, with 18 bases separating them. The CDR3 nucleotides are TGTGCCTGGGCAAACGCGGGACCACCGAGCAATCAGCCCCAGCATTTT. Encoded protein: CAWANAGPPSNQPQHF.

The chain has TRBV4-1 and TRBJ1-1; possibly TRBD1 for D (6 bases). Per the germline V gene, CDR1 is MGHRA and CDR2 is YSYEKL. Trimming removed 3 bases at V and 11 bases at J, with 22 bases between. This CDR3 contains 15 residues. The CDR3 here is CASSQGGGGPRGAFF. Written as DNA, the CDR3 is TGCGCCAGCAGCCAGGGAGGGGGTGGGCCGAGAGGGGCTTTCTTT.

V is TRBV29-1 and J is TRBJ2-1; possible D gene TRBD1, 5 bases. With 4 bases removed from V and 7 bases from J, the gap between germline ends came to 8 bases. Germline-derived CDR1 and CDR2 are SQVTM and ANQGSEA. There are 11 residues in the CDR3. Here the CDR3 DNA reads TGCAGCGTTGCCAGGGAAAATGAGCAGTTCTTC. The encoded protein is CSVARENEQFF.

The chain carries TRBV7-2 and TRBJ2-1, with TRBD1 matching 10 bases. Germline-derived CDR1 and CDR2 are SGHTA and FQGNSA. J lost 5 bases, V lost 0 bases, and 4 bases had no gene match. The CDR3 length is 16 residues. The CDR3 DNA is TGTGCCAGCAGCTTAGCCGGGACAGGGGAGGACAATGAGCAGTTCTTC. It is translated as CASSLAGTGEDNEQFF. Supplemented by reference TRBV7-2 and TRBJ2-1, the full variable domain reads GAGVSQSPSNKVTEKGKDVELRCDPISGHTALYWYRQSLGQGLEFLIYFQGNSAPDKSGLPSDRFSAERTGGSVSTLTIQRTQQEDSAVYLCASSLAGTGEDNEQFFGPGTRLTVL.

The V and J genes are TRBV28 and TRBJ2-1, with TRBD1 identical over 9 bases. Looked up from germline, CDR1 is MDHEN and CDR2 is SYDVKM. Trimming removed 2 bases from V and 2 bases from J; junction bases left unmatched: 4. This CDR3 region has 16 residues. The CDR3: CASSLNRGLAYNEQFF. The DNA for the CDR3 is TGTGCCAGCAGTTTAAACAGGGGGCTTGCCTACAATGAGCAGTTCTTC.

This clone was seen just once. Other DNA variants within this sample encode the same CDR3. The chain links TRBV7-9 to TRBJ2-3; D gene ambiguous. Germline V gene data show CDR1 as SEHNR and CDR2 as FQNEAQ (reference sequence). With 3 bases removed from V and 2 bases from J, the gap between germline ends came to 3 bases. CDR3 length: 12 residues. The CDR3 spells CASSFLTDTQYF. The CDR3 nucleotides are TGTGCCAGCAGCTTTCTCACAGATACGCAGTATTTT.

The CDR3 reads CASSHDSYSYNSPLHF. CDR3 bases: TGTGCCAGCAGCCATGACAGTTACTCCTATAATTCACCCCTCCACTTT. This chain links TRBV4-2 with TRBJ1-6, with TRBD1 as a possible D gene (5 bases). The length of the CDR3 is 16 residues. Germline assignment: CDR1 LGHNA and CDR2 YNFKEQ. With 3 bases removed from V and 0 bases from J, the gap between germline ends came to 9 bases.

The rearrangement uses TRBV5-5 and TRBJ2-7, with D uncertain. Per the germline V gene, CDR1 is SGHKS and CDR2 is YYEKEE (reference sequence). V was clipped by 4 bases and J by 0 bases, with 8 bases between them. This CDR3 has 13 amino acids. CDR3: CASSNWCSYEQYF. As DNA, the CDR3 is TGTGCCAGCAGCAACTGGTGCTCCTACGAGCAGTACTTC.

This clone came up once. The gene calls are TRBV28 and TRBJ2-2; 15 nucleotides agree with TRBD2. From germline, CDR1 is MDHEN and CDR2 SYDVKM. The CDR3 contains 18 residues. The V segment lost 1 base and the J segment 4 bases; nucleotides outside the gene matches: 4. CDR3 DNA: TGTGCCAGCAGTTTATCTTGGACTAGCGGGAGGGCCACCGGGGAGCTGTTTTTT. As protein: CASSLSWTSGRATGELFF.

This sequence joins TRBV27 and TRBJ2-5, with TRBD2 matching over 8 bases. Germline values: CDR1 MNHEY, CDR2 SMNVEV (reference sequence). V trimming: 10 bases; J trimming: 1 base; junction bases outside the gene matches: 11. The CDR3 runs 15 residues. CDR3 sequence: CATRSGGDPQETQYF. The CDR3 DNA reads TGTGCCACCCGGTCGGGGGGGGATCCCCAAGAGACCCAGTACTTC.

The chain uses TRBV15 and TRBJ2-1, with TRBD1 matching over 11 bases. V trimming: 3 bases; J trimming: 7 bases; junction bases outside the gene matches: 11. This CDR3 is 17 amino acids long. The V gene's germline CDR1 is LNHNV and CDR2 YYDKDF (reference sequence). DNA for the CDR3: TGTGCCACCAGCAGTCCCCGAGGGGACAGGGGGGGAAATGAGCAGTTCTTC. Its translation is CATSSPRGDRGGNEQFF.

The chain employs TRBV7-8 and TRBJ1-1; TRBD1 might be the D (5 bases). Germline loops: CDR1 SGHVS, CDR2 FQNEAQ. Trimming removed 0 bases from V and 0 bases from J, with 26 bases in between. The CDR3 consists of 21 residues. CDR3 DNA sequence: TGTGCCAGCAGCTTAGCTGGGCAGGGAGGGAATGATGGTCCCATGAACACTGAAGCTTTCTTT. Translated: CASSLAGQGGNDGPMNTEAFF.

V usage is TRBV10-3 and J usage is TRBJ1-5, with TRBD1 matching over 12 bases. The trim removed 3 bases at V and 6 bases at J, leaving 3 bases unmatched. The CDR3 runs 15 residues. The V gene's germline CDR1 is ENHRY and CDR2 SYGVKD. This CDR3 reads CAISEGTGGGQPQHF. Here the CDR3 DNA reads TGTGCCATCAGTGAAGGGACAGGGGGCGGTCAGCCCCAGCATTTT.

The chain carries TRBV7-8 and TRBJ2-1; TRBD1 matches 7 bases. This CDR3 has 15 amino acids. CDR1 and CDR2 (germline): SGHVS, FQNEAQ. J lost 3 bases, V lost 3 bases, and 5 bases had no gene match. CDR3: CASSLGDRNYNEQFF. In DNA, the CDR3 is TGTGCCAGCAGCTTGGGGGACAGAAACTACAATGAGCAGTTCTTC.

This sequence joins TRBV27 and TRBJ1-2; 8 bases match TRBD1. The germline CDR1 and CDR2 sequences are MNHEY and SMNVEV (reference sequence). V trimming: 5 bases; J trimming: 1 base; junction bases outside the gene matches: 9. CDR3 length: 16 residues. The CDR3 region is CASSLLGQGGNYGYTF. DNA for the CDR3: TGTGCCAGCAGTCTCCTTGGACAGGGAGGTAACTATGGCTACACCTTC.